The 10 T cell receptor beta chains reported below all come from one sample, sequenced in a study of cytomegalovirus exposure and HLA in healthy donors. The study ran its PCR with 60 Vbeta and 13 Jbeta primers. TCRdb's table, derived via immunoSEQ multiplex PCR, lists solely in-frame clones and lacks some. Here the sample spans some 150,000 clones, under 85% being singletons. Sequencing used PBMCs. These receptors were obtained from a woman under 40 in good health and CMV-seronegative.

The gene calls are TRBV11-2 and TRBJ1-2; D is unresolved. Germline V gene sequence: CDR1 SGHAT, CDR2 FQNNGV. The V and J ends lost 4 bases and 0 bases respectively, with 9 bases between them. The CDR3 is 14 amino acids. The chain's CDR3 is CASSSPRANYGYTF. The CDR3 DNA follows: TGTGCCAGCAGCTCCCCCCGAGCTAACTATGGCTACACCTTC. Variable domain in full (rest from reference TRBV11-2 and TRBJ1-2): EAGVAQSPRYKIIEKRQSVAFWCNPISGHATLYWYQQILGQGPKLLIQFQNNGVVDDSQLPKDRFSAERLKGVDSTLKIQPAKLEDSAVYLCASSSPRANYGYTFGSGTRLTVV.

This clone showed up just a few times. At one end, the junction sequence differs from germline, possibly due to a read error. J is TRBJ1-2 and V is TRBV7-9; D is uncertain. Germline V lookup: CDR1 SEHNR, CDR2 FQNEAQ (reference sequence). The CDR3 is 14 amino acids. The chain's CDR3 is CSSSSSTVHYGYTF. CDR3 bases: TGTTCCAGCAGCTCCTCCACAGTTCACTATGGCTACACCTTC. Supplemented by reference TRBV7-9 and TRBJ1-2, the full variable domain reads DTGVSQNPRHKITKRGQNVTFRCDPISEHNRLYWYRQTLGQGPEFLTYFQNEAQLEKSRLLSDRFSAERPKGSFSTLEIQRTEQGDSAMYLCSSSSSTVHYGYTFGSGTRLTVV.

The J gene is TRBJ2-7, the V gene TRBV4-2; D might be TRBD2 (5 bases). The length of the CDR3 is 15 residues. Germline V lookup: CDR1 LGHNA, CDR2 YNFKEQ. V was trimmed by 0 bases and J by 0 bases, leaving 9 bases between them. The CDR3 loop is CASSQETGYSYEQYF. The CDR3, as DNA: TGTGCCAGCAGCCAAGAGACGGGATACTCCTACGAGCAGTACTTC.

The chain couples TRBV6-5 to TRBJ1-1, with TRBD1 as a possible D gene (6 bases). The CDR3 sequence is 15 residues long. Germline V CDR1 and CDR2: MNHEY, SVGAGI. Trimming left V 6 bases short and J 5 bases short, with 19 bases between. CDR3 residues: CASSRFSGVGTEAFF. In nucleotides, the CDR3 is TGTGCCAGCAGCCGTTTCTCAGGGGTCGGAACTGAAGCTTTCTTT.

CDR3 coding DNA: TGTGCCAGCAGCTTTGGCGGGGGTCGCAATGAGCAGTTCTTC. This codes for CASSFGGGRNEQFF. The gene calls are TRBV7-3 and TRBJ2-1; 7 nucleotides match TRBD2. This CDR3 contains 14 residues. Trimming at V came to 3 bases and at J to 6 bases, leaving 5 bases not matched to a gene. The germline CDR1 and CDR2 sequences are SGHTA and FQGTGA.

This clone was recorded once. An end of the junction does not agree with germline; a read error may underlie this. This chain connects TRBV6-1 to TRBJ2-5; unclear D gene. Germline values: CDR1 MNHNS, CDR2 SASEGT. The CDR3 loop spans 14 amino acids. CDR3 loop: CASSVFSVPEAQYF. CDR3 nucleotide sequence: TGTGCCAGCAGTGTTTTTTCCGTCCCAGAGGCCCAGTACTTC.

The chain links TRBV4-2 to TRBJ2-7; D is unclear. The CDR3 has 15 residues. Trimming cost V 4 bases and J 2 bases, with 15 bases left between them. Germline assignment: CDR1 LGHNA and CDR2 YNFKEQ. CDR3 in amino acids: CASSPSEQVPYEQYF. In nucleotides, the CDR3 is TGTGCCAGCAGCCCATCAGAGCAGGTCCCCTACGAGCAGTACTTC.

V gene TRBV4-2 combines with J gene TRBJ2-7; D is unresolved. The CDR3 consists of 13 residues. The germline V gene has CDR1 LGHNA and CDR2 YNFKEQ. Trimming removed 1 base at V and 1 base at J, with 5 bases between. CDR3: CASSQGSSYEQYF. The CDR3 nucleotides read TGTGCCAGCAGCCAAGGCAGTTCCTACGAGCAGTACTTC.

The J gene is TRBJ1-2, the V gene TRBV27; no reliable D call. V was clipped by 3 bases and J by 1 base, with 9 bases between them. The CDR3 length is 14 residues. Germline V gives CDR1 MNHEY, CDR2 SMNVEV (reference sequence). The CDR3: CASSLVADNYGYTF. DNA for the CDR3: TGTGCCAGCAGTTTGGTAGCTGATAACTATGGCTACACCTTC.

The chain employs TRBV7-2 and TRBJ1-5; a possible D gene is TRBD1 (5 bases). V dropped 3 bases and J dropped 4 bases, with 10 bases sitting between them. CDR3 length equals 14 residues. CDR1 and CDR2 from the germline V gene are SGHTA and FQGNSA. In DNA, the CDR3 is TGTGCCAGCAGCTTGGGGGGGGATAATCAGCCCCAGCATTTT. Its translation is CASSLGGDNQPQHF.